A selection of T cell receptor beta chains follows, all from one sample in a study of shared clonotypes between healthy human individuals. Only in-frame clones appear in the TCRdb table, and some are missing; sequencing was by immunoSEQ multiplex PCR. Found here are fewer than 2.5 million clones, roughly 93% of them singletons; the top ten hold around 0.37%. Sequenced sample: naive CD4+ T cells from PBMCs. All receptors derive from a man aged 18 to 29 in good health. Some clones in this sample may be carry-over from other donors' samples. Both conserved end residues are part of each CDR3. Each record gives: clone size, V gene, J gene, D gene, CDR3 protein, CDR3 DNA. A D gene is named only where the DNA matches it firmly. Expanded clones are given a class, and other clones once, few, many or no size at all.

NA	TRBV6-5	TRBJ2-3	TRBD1	CASKWDRVTDTQYF	TGTGCCAGCAAGTGGGACAGGGTCACAGATACGCAGTATTTT
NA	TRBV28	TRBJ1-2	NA	CASSSRNYGYTF	TGTGCCAGCAGTTCAAGGAACTATGGCTACACCTTC
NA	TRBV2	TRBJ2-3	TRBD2	CASSPRGGRSDTQYF	TGTGCCAGCAGTCCACGGGGCGGGAGATCAGATACGCAGTATTTT
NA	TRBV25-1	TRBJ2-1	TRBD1	CASRGSRQGNNEQFF	TGTGCCAGCAGAGGCTCCCGACAGGGAAACAATGAGCAGTTCTTC
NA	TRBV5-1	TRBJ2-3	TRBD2	CASSLGVAGVPYTDTQYF	TGCGCCAGCAGCTTGGGGGTAGCGGGAGTTCCTTACACAGATACGCAGTATTTT
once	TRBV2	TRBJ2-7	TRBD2	CASSPGTSGTYEQYF	TGTGCCAGCAGTCCCGGGACTAGCGGCACCTACGAGCAGTACTTC
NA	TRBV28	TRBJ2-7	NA	CASSLRGRYYEQYF	TGTGCCAGCAGTTTACGAGGGCGGTACTACGAGCAGTACTTC
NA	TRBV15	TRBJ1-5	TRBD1	CATSPRDRGRPPPRGSQHF	TGTGCCACCAGCCCCCGGGACAGGGGCCGGCCCCCCCCGCGGGGATCCCAGCATTTT
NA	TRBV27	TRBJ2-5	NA	CASRRRWVGDQETQYF	TGTGCCAGCAGGAGACGCTGGGTCGGAGATCAAGAGACCCAGTACTTC
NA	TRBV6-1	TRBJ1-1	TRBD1	CASSGKGQGIIVTEAFF	TGTGCCAGCAGTGGTAAAGGACAGGGGATTATAGTCACTGAAGCTTTCTTT
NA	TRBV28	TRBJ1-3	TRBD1	CASSPGQGISGNTIYF	TGTGCCAGCAGTCCAGGACAGGGTATCTCTGGAAACACCATATATTTT
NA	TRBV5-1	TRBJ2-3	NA	CASSLVVDTDTQYF	TGCGCCAGCAGCTTGGTGGTGGACACAGATACGCAGTATTTT
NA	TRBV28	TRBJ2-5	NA	CASTIGSTQYF	TGTGCCAGCACCATCGGTTCGACCCAGTACTTC